This T cell receptor beta chain appears in the sequencing data of a study of blood T cell repertoires in COVID-19. On the study more broadly: T cells, B-cell-depleted T cells, or PBMCs supplied cDNA or gDNA.

Patients at the Seattle site were enrolled during active infection and followed longitudinally. Germline loops: CDR1 SGDLS, CDR2 YYNGEE. V shed 4 bases, J shed 8 bases, and the junction held 11 bases outside the gene matches. This CDR3 has 15 residues. TCRdb's copy holds only in-frame clones and misses some; the assay was immunoSEQ multiplex PCR. Of about 210,000 clones in the sample, roughly 85% were seen once. The V and J genes are TRBV9 and TRBJ2-4; 8 nucleotides line up with TRBD1. This TCR was sampled from a woman aged 70-85 years with COVID-19, enrolled during active disease. The sequencing input was peripheral blood. The CDR3 region is CASSPVGTGGDIQYF. CDR3 DNA: TGTGCCAGCAGCCCCGTTGGGACAGGCGGGGACATTCAGTACTTC.